This T cell receptor (beta chain) was obtained from a study of OX40 agonist ivuxolimab in advanced cancers. About the investigation overall: Ivuxolimab was an agonistic, fully human IgG2 monoclonal antibody directed against OX40 (CD134), a costimulatory receptor. Intravenous ivuxolimab was administered to patients every 2 weeks at six dose levels: 0.01, 0.1, 0.3, 1.5, 3 and 10 mg/kg. Among the roughly 54 dose-escalation patients, around 19 had hepatocellular carcinoma, around 15 melanoma, 9 renal cell carcinoma and 9 head and neck cancer. In the dose-escalation cohort, 82.7% of patients were male, and the mean age was approximately 60 years, with a range of roughly 20 to 80. Prior anti-PD-1, anti-PD-L1 or anti-CTLA-4 therapy was permitted, and about two fifths of dose-escalation patients had received checkpoint inhibitors. Partial responses occurred in three dose-escalation patients, of whom one had hepatocellular carcinoma and two had cutaneous melanoma. Peripheral TCRbeta sequencing aimed to test whether ivuxolimab altered TCR sequence diversity and caused clonal T-cell expansion. The monotherapy dose-escalation portion (N ≈ 52 patients) of the phase I ivuxolimab trial is reported in the paper.

The trial excluded patients who had a history of autoimmune disease or who were on systemic immunosuppression. Peripheral blood for TCR sequencing was collected from all dose cohorts at baseline, on cycle 4 day 1, and on cycle 7 day 1. Samples came from an open-label, multicenter, first-in-human phase I dose-escalation trial of ivuxolimab. The trial enrolled adults with locally advanced or metastatic head and neck squamous cell, hepatocellular, melanoma or renal cell carcinoma. Before TCR sequencing, CD4+ T cells and CD8+ T cells from peripheral blood were sorted into separate populations. The germline V gene gives CDR1 as KGHSH and CDR2 as LQKENI. The CDR3 covers 14 residues, taking in both the cysteine and the phenylalanine. CDR3 DNA only is kept here, 42 bases in frame from base 1. V lost 2 bases and J lost 3 bases; the stretch between them is 10 bases long. The paper's findings and limits, for the study overall: Clonal expansion of both CD4+ and CD8+ blood T cells was observed from baseline to week 6 at doses 0.1 to 3.0 mg/kg. After ivuxolimab, more expanded clones were found on average in CD8+ T cells than in CD4+ T cells. The antigen specificity of the clonally expanded peripheral T cells was not determined. Low levels of normalized T-cell clonal expansion were also seen in some patients who did not respond. Partial responders in the 0.1-3.0 mg/kg groups had among the lowest normalized peripheral clonal expansion, especially among CD8+ T cells.

Genomic DNA was isolated from the sorted cells so that the TCRbeta CDR3 region could be sequenced. The immunoSEQ Assay was used to sequence the TCRbeta CDR3 regions. TCRdb retrieved this table from immuneACCESS and kept in-frame rearrangements only. Not all clones are present; in checked studies, unresolved V genes account for under half, and no reason is known for the remainder. The sample profile shows 90,000 to 100,000 clones; roughly 89% of them were found once. Approximately 0.36% of the sample goes to the ten largest clones. This clone was detected only a few times. No cognate antigen has been identified for it. No much larger clonotype is one base removed from it; base qualities were not supplied.

The TCR sequence derives from an adult with an advanced solid tumor such as melanoma, head and neck, liver or kidney cancer. The chain links TRBV18 with TRBJ1-2; matching of 5 bases hints at TRBD1 as the D gene. Material: CD4+ or CD8+ T cells sorted from blood, obtained in a trial of the OX40 agonist ivuxolimab. CDR3 sequence: CASSPAGKYYGYTF. The nucleotide sequence is given as TGTGCCAGCTCACCAGCAGGGAAGTACTATGGCTACACCTTC.